These 9 T cell receptor beta chains originate from one sample sequenced in a study of T-cell memory formation after mild COVID-19. Each CDR3 protein is one row after TCRdb ran MiXCR on the 5' RACE reads. The sample holds 300,000 to 350,000 distinct CDR3 sequences, around 19% seen once. Sequenced sample: PBMCs or a T cell subset sorted from them (not recorded which). These receptors were obtained from a man aged 18 to 29 who had mild COVID-19 (a few samples of this study predate the infection). Cell type and time point are not known.

This clonotype has just a few counts. The CDR3, as DNA: TGCGCCAGCAGCCAAGTACGCCAGGGGGGCACAGATACGCAGTATTTT. It yields the protein CASSQVRQGGTDTQYF. This chain joins TRBV4-3 and TRBJ2-3; 7 positions agree with TRBD1. The CDR3 extends over 16 amino acids. Trimming cost V 1 base and J 1 base; bases outside gene matches: 5. Germline-derived CDR1 and CDR2 are LGHNA and YSLEER.

This clonotype was detected only a few times. The chain carries TRBV5-1 and TRBJ1-5, with D tentatively TRBD1 (5 bases). The CDR3 consists of 13 residues. The germline CDR1 and CDR2 sequences are SGHRS and YFSETQ. Trimming removed 4 bases at V and 8 bases at J, with 13 bases between. The CDR3 loop is CASSRDGLEPQHF. The CDR3 DNA reads as TGCGCCAGCAGCCGGGACGGCCTCGAGCCCCAGCATTTT.

J is TRBJ1-5 and V is TRBV20-1, with D possibly TRBD1 on 6 matching bases. Trimming removed 4 bases at V and 0 bases at J, with 10 bases between. The CDR3 totals 14 residues. Looked up from germline, CDR1 is DFQATT and CDR2 is SNEGSKA (reference sequence). This CDR3 reads CSATTGYSNQPQHF. For the CDR3, the DNA is TGCAGTGCTACGACAGGCTATAGCAATCAGCCCCAGCATTTT.

This chain links TRBV4-2 with TRBJ2-3; 8 nucleotides line up with TRBD2. Germline loops: CDR1 LGHNA, CDR2 YNFKEQ. Unmatched junction bases numbered 18, after V lost 4 bases and J lost 6 bases. There are 18 residues in the CDR3. In DNA, the CDR3 is TGTGCCAGCAGCCTTGAAGCAAGGACTAGCAGGTTTGCGGATACGCAGTATTTT. The encoded protein is CASSLEARTSRFADTQYF.

The chain uses TRBV30 and TRBJ2-4, with D perhaps TRBD1 (5 bases). The germline V gene encodes CDR1 GTSNPN and CDR2 SVGIG (reference sequence). CDR3 length equals 15 residues. With 0 bases removed from V and 6 bases from J, the gap between germline ends came to 15 bases. The DNA of the CDR3 is TGTGCCTGGAGTGTATCTGGGGCGCAGGTAAACATTCAGTACTTC. Amino acid sequence: CAWSVSGAQVNIQYF.

The chain carries TRBV6-5 and TRBJ2-3; D is uncertain. V lost 5 bases and J 1 base, leaving 13 bases between the germline ends. The CDR3 covers 15 residues. Germline values: CDR1 MNHEY, CDR2 SVGAGI. CDR3 bases: TGTGCCAGCAGTGATCCGATAGCTGGCACAGATACGCAGTATTTT. Its translation: CASSDPIAGTDTQYF.

The chain joins TRBV12-3 or TRBV12-4 to TRBJ2-5, with a possible D match to TRBD1 (5 bases). Trimming took off 1 base at V and 5 bases at J, with 14 bases between the two ends. The CDR3 extends over 15 amino acids. CDR3 protein: CASSLVRAPGETQYF. CDR3 sequence (DNA): TGTGCCAGCAGTTTAGTCAGGGCCCCAGGGGAGACCCAGTACTTC.

In its sample, this clonotype was seen many times. The chain uses TRBV12-3 or TRBV12-4 and TRBJ2-3; D is perhaps TRBD2 (5 bases). The V end lost 1 base, the J end lost 0 bases, and 8 bases lay between the germline ends. The CDR3 consists of 15 residues. CDR3 in DNA: TGTGCCAGCAGTTTAGTGCTAGCTAGCACAGATACGCAGTATTTT. Residues: CASSLVLASTDTQYF.

This clonotype was observed a handful of times. The rearrangement joins TRBV19 to TRBJ2-1; 7 bases match TRBD2. With 1 base clipped from V and 10 bases from J, the junction kept 7 bases outside the gene matches. The CDR3 is 14 amino acids. Germline V lookup: CDR1 LNHDA, CDR2 SQIVND (reference sequence). The chain's CDR3 is CASSIGSGRGEQFF. In DNA, the CDR3 is TGTGCCAGTAGTATAGGTTCGGGGCGGGGGGAGCAGTTCTTC. Looking up the rest from reference TRBV19 and TRBJ2-1 gives the full variable domain: DGGITQSPKYLFRKEGQNVTLSCEQNLNHDAMYWYRQDPGQGLRLIYYSQIVNDFQKGDIAEGYSVSREKKESFPLTVTSAQKNPTAFYLCASSIGSGRGEQFFGPGTRLTVL.